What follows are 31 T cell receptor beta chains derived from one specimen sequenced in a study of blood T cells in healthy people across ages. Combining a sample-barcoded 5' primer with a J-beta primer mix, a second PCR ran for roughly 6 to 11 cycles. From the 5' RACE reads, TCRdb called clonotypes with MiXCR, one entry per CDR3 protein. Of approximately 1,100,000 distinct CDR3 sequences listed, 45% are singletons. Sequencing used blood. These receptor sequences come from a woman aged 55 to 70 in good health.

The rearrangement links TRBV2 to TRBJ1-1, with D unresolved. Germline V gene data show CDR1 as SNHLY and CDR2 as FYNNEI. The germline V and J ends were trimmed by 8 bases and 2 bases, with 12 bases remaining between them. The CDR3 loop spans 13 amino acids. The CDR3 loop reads CASYEQGNTEAFF. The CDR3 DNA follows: TGTGCCAGCTATGAGCAAGGTAACACTGAAGCTTTCTTT.

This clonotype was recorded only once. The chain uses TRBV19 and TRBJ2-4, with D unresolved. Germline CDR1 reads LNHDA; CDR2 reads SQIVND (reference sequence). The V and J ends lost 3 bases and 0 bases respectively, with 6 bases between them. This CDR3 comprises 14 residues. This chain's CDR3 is CASSMSAAKNIQYF. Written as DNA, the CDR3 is TGTGCCAGTAGTATGTCCGCAGCCAAAAACATTCAGTACTTC.

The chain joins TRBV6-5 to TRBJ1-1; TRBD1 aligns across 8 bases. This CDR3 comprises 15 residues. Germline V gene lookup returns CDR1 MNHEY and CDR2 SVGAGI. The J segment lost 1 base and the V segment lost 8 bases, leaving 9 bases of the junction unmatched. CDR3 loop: CASGRTGTGNTEAFF. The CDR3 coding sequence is TGTGCCAGCGGAAGAACCGGGACAGGGAACACTGAAGCTTTCTTT.

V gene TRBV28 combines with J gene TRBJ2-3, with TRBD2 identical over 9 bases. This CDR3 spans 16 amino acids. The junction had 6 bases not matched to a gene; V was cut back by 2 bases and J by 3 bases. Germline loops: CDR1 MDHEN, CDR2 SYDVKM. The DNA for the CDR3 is TGTGCCAGCAGTTTAGCGGGAGGGATTTTGACAGATACGCAGTATTTT. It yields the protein CASSLAGGILTDTQYF.

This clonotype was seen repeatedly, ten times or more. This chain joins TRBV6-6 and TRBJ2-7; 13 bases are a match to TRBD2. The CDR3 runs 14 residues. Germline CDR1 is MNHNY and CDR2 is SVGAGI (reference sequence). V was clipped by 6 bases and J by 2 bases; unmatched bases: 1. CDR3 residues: CASRGLAGTYEQYF. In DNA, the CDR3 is TGTGCCAGCAGGGGACTAGCGGGAACCTACGAGCAGTACTTC.

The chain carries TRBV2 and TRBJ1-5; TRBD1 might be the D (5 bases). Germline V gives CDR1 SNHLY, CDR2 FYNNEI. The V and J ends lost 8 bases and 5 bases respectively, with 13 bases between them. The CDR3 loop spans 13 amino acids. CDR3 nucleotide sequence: TGTGCCAGCCAGAGGGGCTTGGATCAGCCCCAGCATTTT. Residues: CASQRGLDQPQHF.

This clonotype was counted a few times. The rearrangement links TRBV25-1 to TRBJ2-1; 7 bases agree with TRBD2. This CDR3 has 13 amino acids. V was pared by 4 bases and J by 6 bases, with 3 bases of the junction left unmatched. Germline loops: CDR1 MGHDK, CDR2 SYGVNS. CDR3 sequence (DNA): TGTGCCAGCAGTGCCGCGGGAGTCAATGAGCAGTTCTTC. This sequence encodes CASSAAGVNEQFF.

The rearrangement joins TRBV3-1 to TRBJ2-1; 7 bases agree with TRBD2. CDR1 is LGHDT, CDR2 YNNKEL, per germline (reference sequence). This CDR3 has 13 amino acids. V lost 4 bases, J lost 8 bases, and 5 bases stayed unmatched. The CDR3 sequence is CASSPLASDEQFF. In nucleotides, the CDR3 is TGTGCCAGCAGCCCACTAGCGAGCGATGAGCAGTTCTTC.

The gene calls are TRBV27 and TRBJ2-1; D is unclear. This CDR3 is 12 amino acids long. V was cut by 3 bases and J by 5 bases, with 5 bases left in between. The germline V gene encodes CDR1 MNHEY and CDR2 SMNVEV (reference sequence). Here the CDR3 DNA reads TGTGCCAGCAGTTTGCCAAACAATGAGCAGTTCTTC. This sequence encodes CASSLPNNEQFF.

In nucleotides, the CDR3 is TGTGCCAGCAGCCTTAGTCAGGGACTCTCAGGAGAGTTCTTC. Protein product: CASSLSQGLSGEFF. The chain joins TRBV12-3 or TRBV12-4 to TRBJ2-1; D is possibly TRBD2 (6 bases). Trimming left V 6 bases short and J 14 bases short, with 23 bases between. This CDR3 spans 14 amino acids.

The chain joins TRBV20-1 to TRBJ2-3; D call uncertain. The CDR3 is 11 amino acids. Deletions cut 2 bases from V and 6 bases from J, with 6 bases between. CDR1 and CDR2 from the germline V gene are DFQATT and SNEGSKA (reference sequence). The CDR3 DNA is TGCAGTGCTAGAAAAGGGGATACGCAGTATTTT. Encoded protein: CSARKGDTQYF.

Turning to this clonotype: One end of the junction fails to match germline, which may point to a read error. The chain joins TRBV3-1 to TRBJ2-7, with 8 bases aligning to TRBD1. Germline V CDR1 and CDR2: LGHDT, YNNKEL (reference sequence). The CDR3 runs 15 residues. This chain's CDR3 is CASSQETGGSYEQYF. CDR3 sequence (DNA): TGCGCCAGCAGCCAAGAAACAGGGGGTTCCTACGAGCAGTACTTC.

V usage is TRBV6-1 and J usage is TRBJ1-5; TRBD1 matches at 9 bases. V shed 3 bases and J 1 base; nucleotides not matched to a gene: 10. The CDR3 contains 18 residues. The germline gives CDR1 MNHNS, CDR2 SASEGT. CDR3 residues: CASSELRDRVLSNQPQHF. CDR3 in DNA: TGTGCCAGCAGTGAGCTCCGGGACAGGGTATTAAGCAATCAGCCCCAGCATTTT.

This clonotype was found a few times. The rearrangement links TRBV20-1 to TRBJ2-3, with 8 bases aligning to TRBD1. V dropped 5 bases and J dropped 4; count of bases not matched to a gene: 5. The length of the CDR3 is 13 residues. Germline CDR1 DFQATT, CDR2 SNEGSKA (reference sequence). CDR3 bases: TGCAGTGCTGTACAGGGGGGACCAGATACGCAGTATTTT. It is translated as CSAVQGGPDTQYF.

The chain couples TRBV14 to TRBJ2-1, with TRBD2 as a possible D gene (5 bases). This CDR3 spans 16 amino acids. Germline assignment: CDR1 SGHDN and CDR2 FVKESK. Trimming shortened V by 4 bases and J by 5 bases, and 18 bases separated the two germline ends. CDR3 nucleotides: TGTGCCAGCAGCCCGAACGAGGGAATGGTTGACAATGAGCAGTTCTTC. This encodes CASSPNEGMVDNEQFF.

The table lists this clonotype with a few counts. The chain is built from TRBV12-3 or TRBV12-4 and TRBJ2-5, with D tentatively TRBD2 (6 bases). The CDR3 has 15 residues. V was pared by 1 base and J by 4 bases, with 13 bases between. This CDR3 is CASSLGGVARETQYF. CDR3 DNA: TGTGCCAGCAGTTTAGGGGGGGTGGCGCGAGAGACCCAGTACTTC.

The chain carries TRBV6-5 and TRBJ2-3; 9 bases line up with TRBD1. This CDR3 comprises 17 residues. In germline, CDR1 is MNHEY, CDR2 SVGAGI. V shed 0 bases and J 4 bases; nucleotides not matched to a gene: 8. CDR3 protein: CASSYSSGTGSADTQYF. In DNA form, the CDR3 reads TGTGCCAGCAGTTACTCGTCCGGGACAGGGTCCGCAGATACGCAGTATTTT.

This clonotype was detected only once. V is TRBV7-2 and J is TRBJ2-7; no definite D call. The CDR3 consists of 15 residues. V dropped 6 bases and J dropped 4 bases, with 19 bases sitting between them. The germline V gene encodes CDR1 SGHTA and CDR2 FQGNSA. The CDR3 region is CASSLSRSPGYEQYF. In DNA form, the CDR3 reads TGTGCCAGCAGTCTAAGCAGGTCGCCTGGGTACGAGCAGTACTTC.

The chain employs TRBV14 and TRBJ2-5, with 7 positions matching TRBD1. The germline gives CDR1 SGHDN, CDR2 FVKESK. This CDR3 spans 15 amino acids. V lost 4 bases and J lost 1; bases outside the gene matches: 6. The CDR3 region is CASSPDRVRQETQYF. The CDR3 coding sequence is TGTGCCAGCAGCCCAGACAGGGTCCGCCAAGAGACCCAGTACTTC.

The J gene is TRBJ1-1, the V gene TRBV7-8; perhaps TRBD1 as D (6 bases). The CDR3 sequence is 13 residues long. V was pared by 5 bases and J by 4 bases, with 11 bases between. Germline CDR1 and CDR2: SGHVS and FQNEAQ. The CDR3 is CASSHRDITEAFF. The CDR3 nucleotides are TGTGCCAGCAGCCATAGGGACATCACTGAAGCTTTCTTT.

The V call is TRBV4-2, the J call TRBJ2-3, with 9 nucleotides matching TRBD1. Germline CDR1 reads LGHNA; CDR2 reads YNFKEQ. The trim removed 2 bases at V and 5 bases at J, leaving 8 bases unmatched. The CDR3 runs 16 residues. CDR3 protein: CASSQQGGQGRDTQYF. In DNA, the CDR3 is TGTGCCAGCAGCCAACAAGGAGGACAGGGGAGAGATACGCAGTATTTT.

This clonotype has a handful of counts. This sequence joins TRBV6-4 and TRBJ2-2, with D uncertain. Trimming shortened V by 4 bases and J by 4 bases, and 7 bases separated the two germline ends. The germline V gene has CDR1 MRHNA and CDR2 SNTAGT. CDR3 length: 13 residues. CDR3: CASSAESTGELFF. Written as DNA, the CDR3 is TGTGCCAGCAGTGCCGAATCCACCGGGGAGCTGTTTTTT.

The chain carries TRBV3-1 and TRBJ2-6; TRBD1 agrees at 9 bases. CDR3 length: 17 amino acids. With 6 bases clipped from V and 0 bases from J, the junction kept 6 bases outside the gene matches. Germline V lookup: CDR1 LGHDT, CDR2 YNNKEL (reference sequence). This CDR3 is CASRSGTGISGANVLTF. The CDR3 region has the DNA TGTGCCAGCAGGTCCGGGACAGGGATCTCTGGGGCCAACGTCCTGACTTTC.

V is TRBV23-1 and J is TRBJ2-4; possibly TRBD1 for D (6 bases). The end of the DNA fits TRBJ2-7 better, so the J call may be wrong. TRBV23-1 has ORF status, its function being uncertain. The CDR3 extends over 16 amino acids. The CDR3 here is CASSPTRQAIAYEQYF. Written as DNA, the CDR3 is TGCGCCAGCAGTCCGACCCGACAGGCCATCGCCTACGAGCAGTACTTC.

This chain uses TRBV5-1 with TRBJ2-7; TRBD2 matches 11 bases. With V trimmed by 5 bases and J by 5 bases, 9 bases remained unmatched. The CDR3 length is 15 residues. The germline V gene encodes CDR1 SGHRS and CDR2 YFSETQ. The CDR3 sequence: CASRDGTSGGHEQYF. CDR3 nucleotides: TGCGCCAGCAGGGATGGGACTAGCGGTGGCCACGAGCAGTACTTC.

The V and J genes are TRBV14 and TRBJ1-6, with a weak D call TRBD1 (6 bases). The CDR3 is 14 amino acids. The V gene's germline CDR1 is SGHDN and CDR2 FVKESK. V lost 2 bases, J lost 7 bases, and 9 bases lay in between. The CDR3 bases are TGTGCCAGCAGCCAAATCCAGGGGAATTCACCCCTCCACTTT. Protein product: CASSQIQGNSPLHF.

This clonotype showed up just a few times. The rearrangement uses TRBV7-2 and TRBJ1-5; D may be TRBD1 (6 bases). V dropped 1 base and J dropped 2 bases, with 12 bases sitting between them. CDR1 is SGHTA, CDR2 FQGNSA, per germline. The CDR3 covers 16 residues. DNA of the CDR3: TGTGCCAGCAGCTTAGTGAGTGGGGGCGGCAATCAGCCCCAGCATTTT. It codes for CASSLVSGGGNQPQHF.

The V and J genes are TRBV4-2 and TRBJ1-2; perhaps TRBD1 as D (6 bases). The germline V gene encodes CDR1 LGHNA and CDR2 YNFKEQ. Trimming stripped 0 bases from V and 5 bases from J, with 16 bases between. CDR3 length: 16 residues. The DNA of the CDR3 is TGTGCCAGCAGCCAAGATATTGAGGGGGTTTGGTATGGCTACACCTTC. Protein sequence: CASSQDIEGVWYGYTF.

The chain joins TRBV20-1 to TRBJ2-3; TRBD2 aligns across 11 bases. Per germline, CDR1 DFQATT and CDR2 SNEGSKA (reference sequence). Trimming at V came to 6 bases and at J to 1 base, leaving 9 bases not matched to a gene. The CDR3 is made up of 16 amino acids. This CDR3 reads CSARTSGRWGTDTQYF. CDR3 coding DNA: TGCAGTGCCCGTACTAGCGGGAGATGGGGCACAGATACGCAGTATTTT.

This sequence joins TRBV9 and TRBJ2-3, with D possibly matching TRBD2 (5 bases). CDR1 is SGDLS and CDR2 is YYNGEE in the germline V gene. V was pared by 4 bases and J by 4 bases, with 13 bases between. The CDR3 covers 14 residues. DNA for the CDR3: TGTGCCAGCAGCCCTCAGGACGGGGCAGATACGCAGTATTTT. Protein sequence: CASSPQDGADTQYF.

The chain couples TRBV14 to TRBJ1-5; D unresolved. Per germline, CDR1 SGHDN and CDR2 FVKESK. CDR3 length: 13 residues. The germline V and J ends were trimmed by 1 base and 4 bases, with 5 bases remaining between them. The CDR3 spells CASSQASNQPQHF. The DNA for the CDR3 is TGTGCCAGCAGCCAAGCCAGTAATCAGCCCCAGCATTTT.